These 3 T cell receptor beta chains originate from one sample sequenced in a study of identical twins. TCRdb re-called the 5' RACE reads with MiXCR, one entry per CDR3 protein. The data hold some 660,000 distinct CDR3 sequences, with more than 6.5% observed a single time. These same data were also listed under a study on yellow fever vaccine responses in identical twins.

Source material: PBMCs. The receptors shown here come from a woman aged 18-35 years in good health.

This clonotype was observed many times. This rearrangement joins TRBV29-1 to TRBJ2-5; D is unclear. Germline loops: CDR1 SQVTM, CDR2 ANQGSEA. The length of the CDR3 is 11 residues. The V end lost 1 base, the J end lost 5 bases, and 5 bases lay between the germline ends. The CDR3 DNA reads as TGCAGCGTTGAAGGAGTGGAGACCCAGTACTTC. Translation gives CSVEGVETQYF.

This clonotype was picked up many times. The chain joins TRBV5-1 to TRBJ2-2, with D maybe TRBD2 (5 bases). The V end lost 2 bases, the J end lost 3 bases, and 11 bases lay between the germline ends. The germline CDR1 and CDR2 sequences are SGHRS and YFSETQ. The CDR3 is 15 residues long. The CDR3 protein is CASSLVGADTGELFF. Written as DNA, the CDR3 is TGCGCCAGCAGCTTAGTGGGAGCTGACACCGGGGAGCTGTTTTTT.

This clonotype was observed a handful of times. The J gene is TRBJ2-4, the V gene TRBV5-5, with D perhaps TRBD2 (5 bases). Germline V lookup: CDR1 SGHKS, CDR2 YYEKEE (reference sequence). CDR3 length: 15 residues. V dropped 7 bases and J dropped 0 bases, with 14 bases sitting between them. The CDR3 nucleotides are TGTGCCAGCGGCCGGGGTTCGGGAGCCAAAAACATTCAGTACTTC. The encoded protein is CASGRGSGAKNIQYF.